This T cell receptor beta chain was profiled in a study of CD8+ T cells in alopecia areata. The study team obtained lesional scalp punch biopsies and peripheral blood from alopecia areata patients. General observations from the study: Higher clonality and more expanded CD8+ clones appeared in lesional than normal scalp.

A word on this clone: What it binds is unknown.

The CDR3 runs 11 residues. The V segment lost 7 bases and the J segment 11 bases; nucleotides outside the gene matches: 7. The V gene's germline CDR1 is MNHNY and CDR2 SVGAGI (reference sequence). Following RNA extraction, reverse transcription yielded cDNA that acted as the sequencing template. Method: immunoSEQ multiplex PCR; TCRdb's copy keeps in-frame clones and lacks some. The sample shows almost 35,000 clones, around 60% of them seen only once. Sequencing input: NKG2D-high CD8+ T cells sorted from blood. This chain connects TRBV6-6 to TRBJ1-1, with 7 bases fitting TRBD1. This clonotype was obtained from a human donor with alopecia areata. CDR3 protein: CASTPTGTAFF. CDR3 nucleotides: TGTGCCAGCACCCCGACAGGGACGGCTTTCTTT.